This TCR beta chain derives from a study of T-cell reconstitution after alpha-beta-depleted transplantation in children. Germline CDR1 SGHNT, CDR2 YYREEE (reference sequence). The CDR3 extends over 17 amino acids. The junction had 9 bases not matched to a gene; V was cut back by 4 bases and J by 0 bases. TCRbeta library construction was performed incorporating unique molecular identifiers. TCRdb recomputed calls from the PCR reads with MiXCR, one row per CDR3 protein. The table shows around 410,000 distinct CDR3 sequences, with roughly a tenth occurring only once. The rearrangement uses TRBV5-4 and TRBJ2-4, with TRBD1 matching over 8 bases. Sample: PBMCs from the stem cell graft donor, taken from the stem cell graft. The sequence derives from a human donor who donated a stem cell graft to a child with acute myeloid leukemia. Written as DNA, the CDR3 is TGTGCCAGCAGCCCCGGACAGGGTGGTGGAGCCAAAAACATTCAGTACTTC. The encoded protein is CASSPGQGGGAKNIQYF. The variable domain in full, with the rest retrieved from reference TRBV5-4 and TRBJ2-4, is ETGVTQSPTHLIKTRGQQVTLRCSSQSGHNTVSWYQQALGQGPQFIFQYYREEENGRGNFPPRFSGLQFPNYSSELNVNALELDDSALYLCASSPGQGGGAKNIQYFGAGTRLSVL.